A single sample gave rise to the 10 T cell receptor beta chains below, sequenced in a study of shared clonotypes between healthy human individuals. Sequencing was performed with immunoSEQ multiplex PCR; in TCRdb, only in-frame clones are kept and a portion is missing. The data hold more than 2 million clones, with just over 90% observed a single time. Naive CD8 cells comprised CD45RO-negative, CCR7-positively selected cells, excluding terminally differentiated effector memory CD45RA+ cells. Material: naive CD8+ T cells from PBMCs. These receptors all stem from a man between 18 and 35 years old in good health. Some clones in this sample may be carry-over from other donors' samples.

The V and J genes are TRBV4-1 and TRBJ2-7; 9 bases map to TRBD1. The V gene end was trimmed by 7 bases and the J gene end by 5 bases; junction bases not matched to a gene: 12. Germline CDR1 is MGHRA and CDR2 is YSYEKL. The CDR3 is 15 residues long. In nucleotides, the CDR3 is TGCGCCAGCACCTTACAGGGACAGGGACGGGACGAGCAGTACTTC. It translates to CASTLQGQGRDEQYF.

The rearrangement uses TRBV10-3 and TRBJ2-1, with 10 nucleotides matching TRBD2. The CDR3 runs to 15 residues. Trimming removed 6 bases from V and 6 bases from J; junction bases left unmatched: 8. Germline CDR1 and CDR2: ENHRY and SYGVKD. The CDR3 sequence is CAIRTSGRASNEQFF. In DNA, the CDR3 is TGTGCCATCAGGACCAGCGGGAGGGCCAGCAATGAGCAGTTCTTC.

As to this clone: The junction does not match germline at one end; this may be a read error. This CDR3 is CASSQSRRDRTGELLF. The CDR3, as DNA: TGCGCCAGCAGCCAAAGCCGGCGGGATAGGACCGGGGAGCTGCTTTTT. V and J are TRBV4-1 and TRBJ2-2, with a weak D call TRBD2 (6 bases). The CDR3 is made up of 16 amino acids. Germline V gene lookup returns CDR1 MGHRA and CDR2 YSYEKL.

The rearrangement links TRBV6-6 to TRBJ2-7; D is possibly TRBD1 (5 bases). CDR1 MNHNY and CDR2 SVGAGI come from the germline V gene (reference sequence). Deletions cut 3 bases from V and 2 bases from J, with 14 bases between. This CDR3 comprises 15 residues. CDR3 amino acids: CASSYSQGRTYEQYF. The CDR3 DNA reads TGTGCCAGCAGTTATTCTCAGGGAAGGACCTACGAGCAGTACTTC.

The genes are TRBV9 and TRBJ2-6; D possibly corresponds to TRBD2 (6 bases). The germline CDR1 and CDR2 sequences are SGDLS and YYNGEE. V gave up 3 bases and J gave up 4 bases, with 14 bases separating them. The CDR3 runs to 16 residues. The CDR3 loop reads CASSASRGKGANVLTF. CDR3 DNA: TGTGCCAGCAGCGCCAGCCGGGGGAAAGGGGCCAACGTCCTGACTTTC.

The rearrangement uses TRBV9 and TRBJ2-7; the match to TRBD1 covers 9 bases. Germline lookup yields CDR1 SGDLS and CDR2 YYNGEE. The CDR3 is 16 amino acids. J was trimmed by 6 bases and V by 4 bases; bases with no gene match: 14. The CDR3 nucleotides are TGTGCCAGCAGCCTAACCGCCGGGACAGGGTTCAGCGAGCAGTACTTC. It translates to CASSLTAGTGFSEQYF.

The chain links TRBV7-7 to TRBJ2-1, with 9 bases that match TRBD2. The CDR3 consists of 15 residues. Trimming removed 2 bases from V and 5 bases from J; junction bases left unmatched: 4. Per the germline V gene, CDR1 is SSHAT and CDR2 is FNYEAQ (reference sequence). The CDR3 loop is CASSLNSGSNNEQFF. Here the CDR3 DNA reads TGTGCCAGCAGCTTAAATAGCGGGAGTAACAATGAGCAGTTCTTC.

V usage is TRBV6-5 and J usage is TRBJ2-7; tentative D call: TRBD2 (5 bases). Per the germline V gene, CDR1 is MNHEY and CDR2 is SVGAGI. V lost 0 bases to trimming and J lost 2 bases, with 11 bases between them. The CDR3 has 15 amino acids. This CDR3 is CASSYSSGTTYEQYF. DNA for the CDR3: TGTGCCAGCAGTTACTCGAGCGGAACTACCTACGAGCAGTACTTC.

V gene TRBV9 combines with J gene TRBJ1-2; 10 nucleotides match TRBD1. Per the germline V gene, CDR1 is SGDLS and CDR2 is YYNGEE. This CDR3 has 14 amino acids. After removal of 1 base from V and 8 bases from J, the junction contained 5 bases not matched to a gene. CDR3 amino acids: CASSVSGTGEGYTF. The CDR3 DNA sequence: TGTGCCAGCAGCGTATCCGGGACAGGGGAGGGCTACACCTTC.

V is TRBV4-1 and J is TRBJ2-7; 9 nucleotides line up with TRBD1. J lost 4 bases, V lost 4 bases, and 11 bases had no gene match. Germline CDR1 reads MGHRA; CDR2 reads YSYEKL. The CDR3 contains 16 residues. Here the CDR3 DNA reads TGCGCCAGCAGCCCACAGCCGGGACAGGGTTCGTACGAGCAGTACTTC. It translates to CASSPQPGQGSYEQYF.